This TCR beta chain was found in a study of neurological immune-mediated disorders. Study-wide results and limits: The highest TCR clonal expansion occurred in HTLV-1-associated myelopathy; multiple sclerosis fell below healthy controls.

This CDR3 region has 15 residues. With 6 bases removed from V and 8 bases from J, the gap between germline ends came to 19 bases. Germline CDR1 is MNHEY and CDR2 is SVGEGT. It was by 5'RACE with 10-nucleotide random UMIs that the cDNA was made. Every sequencing run produced over 160 million TCR-beta sequences, and the sequences from any one run covered 15-18 subjects. Each CDR3 protein is one row after TCRdb ran MiXCR on the 5' RACE reads. The sample has roughly 50,000 distinct CDR3 sequences; about 13% are singletons. This clonotype came up many times. Its antigen is unknown. The receptor was derived from a woman aged 55-69 years with HTLV-1-associated myelopathy (HAM/TSP). Source material: PBMCs. The chain joins TRBV6-2 or TRBV6-3 to TRBJ2-2, with D perhaps TRBD2 (6 bases). The CDR3 is CASSPSRLEVGELFF. CDR3 coding DNA: TGTGCCAGCAGCCCCTCCCGACTAGAAGTGGGGGAGCTGTTTTTT.